A selection of T cell receptor beta chains follows, all from one sample in a study of PD-1 blockade in classical Hodgkin lymphoma. Some clones are missing from TCRdb's copy, which holds only in-frame ones; the method was immunoSEQ multiplex PCR. The table includes about 41,000 clones, over 70% detected once. Sequencing used peripheral blood mononuclear cells (PBMCs), obtained at baseline. Every receptor here comes from a human donor with classical Hodgkin lymphoma. Both conserved end residues are part of each CDR3. A D gene is named only where the DNA matches it firmly. Clone size appears in some rows only: once, few, many, or a class for an expanded clone.

v_call: TRBV19
d_call: TRBD1
j_call: TRBJ2-2
clone_size: -
cdr3_aa: CASRRRDRVEAGELFF
cdr3_nt: TGTGCCAGTAGGCGCCGGGACAGGGTCGAGGCCGGGGAGCTGTTTTTT

v_call: TRBV18
d_call: TRBD1
j_call: TRBJ1-2
clone_size: -
cdr3_aa: CASSLQGAGGYTF
cdr3_nt: TGTGCCAGCTCACTCCAGGGGGCGGGAGGCTACACCTTC

v_call: TRBV11-1
d_call: -
j_call: TRBJ1-5
clone_size: -
cdr3_aa: CASSLTGNSNQPQHF
cdr3_nt: TGTGCCAGCAGTCTTACAGGAAATAGCAATCAGCCCCAGCATTTT

v_call: TRBV12-5
d_call: -
j_call: TRBJ1-1
clone_size: -
cdr3_aa: CASGLSGPGNTEAFF
cdr3_nt: TGTGCTAGTGGCCTTTCAGGGCCAGGGAACACTGAAGCTTTCTTT

v_call: TRBV28
d_call: -
j_call: TRBJ1-1
clone_size: -
cdr3_aa: CASTAPQNTEAFF
cdr3_nt: TGTGCCAGCACCGCCCCACAGAACACTGAAGCTTTCTTT

v_call: TRBV7-8
d_call: -
j_call: TRBJ2-3
clone_size: -
cdr3_aa: CASSLWGLDTQYF
cdr3_nt: TGTGCCAGCAGCCTCTGGGGGCTAGATACGCAGTATTTT

v_call: TRBV7-2
d_call: -
j_call: TRBJ2-1
clone_size: -
cdr3_aa: CASSLGPYNEQFF
cdr3_nt: TGTGCCAGCAGCCTAGGGCCCTACAATGAGCAGTTCTTC

v_call: TRBV6-6
d_call: TRBD2
j_call: TRBJ2-5
clone_size: -
cdr3_aa: CASSYPNSGRATQYF
cdr3_nt: TGTGCCAGCAGTTACCCCAATAGCGGGAGGGCGACCCAGTACTTC

v_call: TRBV9
d_call: -
j_call: TRBJ2-1
clone_size: -
cdr3_aa: CASRPSAGEQFF
cdr3_nt: TGTGCCAGCAGACCCAGCGCCGGGGAGCAGTTCTTC

v_call: TRBV6-5
d_call: -
j_call: TRBJ2-1
clone_size: -
cdr3_aa: CASSRTPYNEQFF
cdr3_nt: TGTGCCAGCAGTCGGACACCGTACAATGAGCAGTTCTTC

v_call: TRBV19
d_call: -
j_call: TRBJ1-4
clone_size: -
cdr3_aa: CASSSGVTNEKLFF
cdr3_nt: TGTGCCAGTAGCTCCGGAGTTACTAATGAAAAACTGTTTTTT

v_call: TRBV6-1
d_call: -
j_call: TRBJ2-7
clone_size: -
cdr3_aa: CATRQVITYEQYF
cdr3_nt: TGTGCCACTCGACAGGTGATTACCTACGAGCAGTACTTC

v_call: TRBV27
d_call: -
j_call: TRBJ1-3
clone_size: once
cdr3_aa: CASSFQGAGNTIYF
cdr3_nt: TGTGCCAGCAGTTTCCAGGGTGCTGGAAACACCATATATTTT

v_call: TRBV7-2
d_call: -
j_call: TRBJ1-1
clone_size: -
cdr3_aa: CASSLRGGVTEAFF
cdr3_nt: TGTGCCAGCAGCTTACGGGGAGGGGTGACTGAAGCTTTCTTT

v_call: TRBV12-5
d_call: TRBD1
j_call: TRBJ2-7
clone_size: -
cdr3_aa: CASGLASGTGTSYEQYF
cdr3_nt: TGTGCTAGTGGTTTGGCCTCCGGGACAGGGACCTCCTACGAGCAGTACTTC

v_call: TRBV7-3
d_call: -
j_call: TRBJ2-2
clone_size: -
cdr3_aa: CASSSPGAGELFF
cdr3_nt: TGTGCCAGCAGCTCCCCCGGGGCCGGGGAGCTGTTTTTT

v_call: TRBV9
d_call: -
j_call: TRBJ1-1
clone_size: -
cdr3_aa: CASSVGTLGNTEAFF
cdr3_nt: TGTGCCAGCAGCGTCGGGACGCTCGGAAACACTGAAGCTTTCTTT

v_call: TRBV7-2
d_call: TRBD1
j_call: TRBJ1-1
clone_size: -
cdr3_aa: CASSLWDRDGTEAFF
cdr3_nt: TGTGCCAGCAGCTTATGGGACAGGGATGGCACTGAAGCTTTCTTT

v_call: TRBV28
d_call: -
j_call: TRBJ2-1
clone_size: -
cdr3_aa: CASSSERPLQFF
cdr3_nt: TGTGCCAGCAGTTCCGAGAGACCGCTCCAGTTCTTC

v_call: TRBV30
d_call: -
j_call: TRBJ2-7
clone_size: -
cdr3_aa: CAWSRGYSYEQYF
cdr3_nt: TGTGCCTGGAGCCGCGGATACTCCTACGAGCAGTACTTC

v_call: TRBV7-6
d_call: TRBD2
j_call: TRBJ2-7
clone_size: -
cdr3_aa: CASSAGTSGSLSYEQYF
cdr3_nt: TGTGCCAGCAGCGCCGGGACTAGCGGGAGCCTATCCTACGAGCAGTACTTC

v_call: TRBV9
d_call: TRBD1
j_call: TRBJ2-7
clone_size: -
cdr3_aa: CASSVTGSSYEQYF
cdr3_nt: TGTGCCAGCAGCGTGACAGGGAGCTCCTACGAGCAGTACTTC

v_call: TRBV4-1
d_call: -
j_call: TRBJ1-4
clone_size: medium-sized
cdr3_aa: CASSHPGTSGGVKLFF
cdr3_nt: TGCGCCAGCAGCCATCCCGGGACTTCCGGGGGAGTAAAACTGTTTTTT

v_call: TRBV6-6
d_call: -
j_call: TRBJ1-2
clone_size: -
cdr3_aa: CASSYSAVQAYGYTF
cdr3_nt: TGTGCCAGCAGTTACTCGGCCGTCCAAGCCTATGGCTACACCTTC

v_call: TRBV27
d_call: -
j_call: TRBJ2-1
clone_size: -
cdr3_aa: CASSLGTNEQFF
cdr3_nt: TGTGCCAGCAGTTTAGGAACCAATGAGCAGTTCTTC

v_call: TRBV7-9
d_call: -
j_call: TRBJ2-5
clone_size: -
cdr3_aa: CASSLAGTPETQYF
cdr3_nt: TGTGCCAGCAGCTTAGCAGGTACCCCAGAGACCCAGTACTTC

v_call: TRBV7-9
d_call: -
j_call: TRBJ2-2
clone_size: -
cdr3_aa: CASSLLADTGELFF
cdr3_nt: TGTGCCAGCAGCTTACTGGCCGACACCGGGGAGCTGTTTTTT

v_call: TRBV18
d_call: TRBD2
j_call: TRBJ2-7
clone_size: -
cdr3_aa: CASESSGRSYEQYF
cdr3_nt: TGTGCCAGCGAGAGCAGCGGGAGATCCTACGAGCAGTACTTC